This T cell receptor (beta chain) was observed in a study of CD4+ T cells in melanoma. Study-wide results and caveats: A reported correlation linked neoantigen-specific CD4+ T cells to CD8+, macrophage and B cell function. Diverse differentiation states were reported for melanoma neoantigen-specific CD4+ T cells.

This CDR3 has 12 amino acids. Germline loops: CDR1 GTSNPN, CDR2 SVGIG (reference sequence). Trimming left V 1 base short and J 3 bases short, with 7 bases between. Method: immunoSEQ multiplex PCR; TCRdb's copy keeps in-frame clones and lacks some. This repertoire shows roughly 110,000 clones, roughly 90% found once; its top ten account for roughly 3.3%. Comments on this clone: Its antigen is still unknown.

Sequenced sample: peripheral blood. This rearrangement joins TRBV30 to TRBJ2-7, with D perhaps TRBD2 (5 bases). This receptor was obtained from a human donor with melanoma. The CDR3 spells CAWSAGGYEQYF. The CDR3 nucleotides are TGTGCCTGGAGTGCTGGAGGCTACGAGCAGTACTTC.